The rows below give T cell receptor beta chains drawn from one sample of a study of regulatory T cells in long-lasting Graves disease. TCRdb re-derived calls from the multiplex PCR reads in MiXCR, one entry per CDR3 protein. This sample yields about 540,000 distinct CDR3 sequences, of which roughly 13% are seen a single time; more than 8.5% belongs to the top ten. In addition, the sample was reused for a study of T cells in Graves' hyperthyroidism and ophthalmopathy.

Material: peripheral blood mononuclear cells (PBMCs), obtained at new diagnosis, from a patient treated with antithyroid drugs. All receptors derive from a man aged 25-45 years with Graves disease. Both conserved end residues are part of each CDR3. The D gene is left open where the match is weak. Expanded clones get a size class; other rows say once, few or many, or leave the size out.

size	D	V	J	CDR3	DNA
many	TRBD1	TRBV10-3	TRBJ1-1	CAISEPTGGAFF	TGTGCCATCAGTGAGCCGACAGGGGGAGCTTTCTTT
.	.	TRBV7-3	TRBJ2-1	CASSHGAEQFF	TGTGCCAGCAGCCATGGGGCTGAGCAGTTCTTC
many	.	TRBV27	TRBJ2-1	CASSFVLAYNEQFF	TGTGCCAGCAGTTTCGTTTTGGCCTACAATGAGCAGTTCTTC
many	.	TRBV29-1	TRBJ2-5	CSVEQQETQYF	TGCAGCGTTGAACAGCAGGAGACCCAGTACTTC
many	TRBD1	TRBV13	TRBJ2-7	CASSLDRAPLYEQYF	TGTGCCAGCAGTTTAGACAGGGCGCCTCTCTACGAGCAGTACTTC
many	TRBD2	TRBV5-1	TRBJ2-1	CASSLATSGREFF	TGCGCCAGCAGTTTGGCGACTAGCGGGAGAGAGTTCTTC
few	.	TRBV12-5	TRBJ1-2	CASGFPGVGGHTF	TGTGCTAGTGGTTTTCCAGGGGTTGGTGGCCACACCTTC
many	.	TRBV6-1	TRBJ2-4	CASSRKPAIAKNIQYF	TGTGCCAGCAGCCGAAAACCTGCCATAGCCAAAAACATTCAGTACTTC
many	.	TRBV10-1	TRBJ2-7	CASSESGGRGYEQYF	TGCGCCAGCAGTGAGTCGGGGGGCAGGGGCTACGAGCAGTACTTC
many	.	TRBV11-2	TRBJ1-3	CASGPIAGRGNTIYF	TGTGCCAGCGGACCCATTGCCGGGCGGGGAAACACCATATATTTT
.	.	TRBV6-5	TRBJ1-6	CASSYSYRVNSPLHF	TGTGCCAGCAGTTACTCTTATAGGGTAAATTCACCCCTCCACTTT
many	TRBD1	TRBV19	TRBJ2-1	CASRIGQGAEYEQFF	TGTGCCAGTAGAATCGGACAGGGGGCAGAGTACGAGCAGTTCTTC
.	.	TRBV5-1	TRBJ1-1	CASSLGLRGNTEAFF	TGCGCCAGCAGCTTGGGGTTACGGGGGAACACTGAAGCTTTCTTT
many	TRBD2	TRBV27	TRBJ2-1	CASIRLAGDNEQFF	TGTGCCAGCATTCGACTAGCGGGAGACAATGAGCAGTTCTTC
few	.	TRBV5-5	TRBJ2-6	CASSLTAAPSGANVLTF	TGTGCCAGCAGCTTAACGGCAGCACCCTCTGGGGCCAACGTCCTGACTTTC
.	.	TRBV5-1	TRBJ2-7	CASSLTLDGEQYF	TGCGCCAGCAGCTTGACCCTAGATGGTGAGCAGTACTTC
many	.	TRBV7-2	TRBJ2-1	CASSLWVGVPYNEQFF	TGTGCCAGCAGCTTATGGGTGGGGGTCCCCTACAATGAGCAGTTCTTC
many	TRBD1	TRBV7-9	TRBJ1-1	CASTPGGNTEAFF	TGTGCCAGCACGCCAGGGGGGAACACTGAAGCTTTCTTT
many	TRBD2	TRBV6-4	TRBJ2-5	CASSDSVAGGPGRETQYF	TGTGCCAGCAGTGACTCGGTAGCGGGAGGGCCGGGTCGGGAGACCCAGTACTTC
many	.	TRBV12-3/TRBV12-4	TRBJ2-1	CASSLAGGTGNEQFF	TGTGCCAGCAGTTTAGCGGGAGGTACAGGCAATGAGCAGTTCTTC
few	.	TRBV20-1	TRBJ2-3	CSAHKAATSTDTQYF	TGCAGTGCTCACAAAGCAGCGACTAGCACAGATACGCAGTATTTT
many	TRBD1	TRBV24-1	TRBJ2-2	CATSDLQGEAGELFF	TGTGCCACCAGTGATTTGCAGGGGGAAGCCGGGGAGCTGTTTTTT
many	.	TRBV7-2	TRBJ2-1	CASSLAISVEQFF	TGTGCCAGCAGCTTAGCGATTAGCGTTGAGCAGTTCTTC
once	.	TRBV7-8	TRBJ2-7	CASSSEPSFSYEQYF	TGTGCCAGCAGCTCCGAGCCGAGCTTCTCCTACGAGCAGTACTTC
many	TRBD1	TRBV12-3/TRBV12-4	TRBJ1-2	CASSLQTGVGYTF	TGTGCCAGCAGCCTACAGACAGGGGTTGGCTACACCTTC
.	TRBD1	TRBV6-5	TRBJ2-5	CASSYSDRGKTQYF	TGTGCCAGCAGTTATTCGGACAGGGGAAAGACCCAGTACTTC
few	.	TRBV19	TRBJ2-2	CASSIGAGSDTGELFF	TGTGCCAGTAGTATTGGGGCAGGAAGCGACACCGGGGAGCTGTTTTTT
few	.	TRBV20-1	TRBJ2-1	CSARGAGVGADGFNEQFF	TGCAGTGCTAGGGGGGCGGGGGTGGGAGCGGACGGGTTCAATGAGCAGTTCTTC
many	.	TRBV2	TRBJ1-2	CASSESGAGYGYTF	TGTGCCAGCAGTGAATCGGGGGCCGGCTATGGCTACACCTTC
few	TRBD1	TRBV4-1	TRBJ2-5	CASSQGPDRGETQYF	TGCGCCAGCAGCCAAGGGCCTGACAGGGGAGAGACCCAGTACTTC
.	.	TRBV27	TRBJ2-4	CASSLTGGLAKNIQYF	TGTGCCAGCAGTTTAACGGGCGGTTTAGCCAAAAACATTCAGTACTTC
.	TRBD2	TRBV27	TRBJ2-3	CASSWGTSVSTDTQYF	TGTGCCAGCAGTTGGGGGACTAGCGTTAGCACAGATACGCAGTATTTT